Reported below is one T cell receptor beta chain. Using a J-beta primer mix together with a sample-barcoded 5' primer, a second PCR was run for about 6 to 11 cycles. One entry per CDR3 protein, called by TCRdb with MiXCR from the 5' RACE reads. The profile shows about 930,000 distinct CDR3 sequences, roughly 29% of them singletons. This sample is drawn from a study of blood T cells in healthy people across ages. Germline-derived CDR1 and CDR2 are MDHEN and SYDVKM. The CDR3 is made up of 14 amino acids. V gave up 2 bases and J gave up 4 bases, with 11 bases separating them. These data also formed part of another study, on T cells of mothers and their children.

The chain joins TRBV28 to TRBJ1-2, with D unclear. Sequenced input: blood. The TCR sequence derives from a woman in her forties in good health. The CDR3 coding sequence is TGTGCCAGCAGTTTACTTTTCGGCATCTATGGCTACACCTTC. Translating it yields CASSLLFGIYGYTF.